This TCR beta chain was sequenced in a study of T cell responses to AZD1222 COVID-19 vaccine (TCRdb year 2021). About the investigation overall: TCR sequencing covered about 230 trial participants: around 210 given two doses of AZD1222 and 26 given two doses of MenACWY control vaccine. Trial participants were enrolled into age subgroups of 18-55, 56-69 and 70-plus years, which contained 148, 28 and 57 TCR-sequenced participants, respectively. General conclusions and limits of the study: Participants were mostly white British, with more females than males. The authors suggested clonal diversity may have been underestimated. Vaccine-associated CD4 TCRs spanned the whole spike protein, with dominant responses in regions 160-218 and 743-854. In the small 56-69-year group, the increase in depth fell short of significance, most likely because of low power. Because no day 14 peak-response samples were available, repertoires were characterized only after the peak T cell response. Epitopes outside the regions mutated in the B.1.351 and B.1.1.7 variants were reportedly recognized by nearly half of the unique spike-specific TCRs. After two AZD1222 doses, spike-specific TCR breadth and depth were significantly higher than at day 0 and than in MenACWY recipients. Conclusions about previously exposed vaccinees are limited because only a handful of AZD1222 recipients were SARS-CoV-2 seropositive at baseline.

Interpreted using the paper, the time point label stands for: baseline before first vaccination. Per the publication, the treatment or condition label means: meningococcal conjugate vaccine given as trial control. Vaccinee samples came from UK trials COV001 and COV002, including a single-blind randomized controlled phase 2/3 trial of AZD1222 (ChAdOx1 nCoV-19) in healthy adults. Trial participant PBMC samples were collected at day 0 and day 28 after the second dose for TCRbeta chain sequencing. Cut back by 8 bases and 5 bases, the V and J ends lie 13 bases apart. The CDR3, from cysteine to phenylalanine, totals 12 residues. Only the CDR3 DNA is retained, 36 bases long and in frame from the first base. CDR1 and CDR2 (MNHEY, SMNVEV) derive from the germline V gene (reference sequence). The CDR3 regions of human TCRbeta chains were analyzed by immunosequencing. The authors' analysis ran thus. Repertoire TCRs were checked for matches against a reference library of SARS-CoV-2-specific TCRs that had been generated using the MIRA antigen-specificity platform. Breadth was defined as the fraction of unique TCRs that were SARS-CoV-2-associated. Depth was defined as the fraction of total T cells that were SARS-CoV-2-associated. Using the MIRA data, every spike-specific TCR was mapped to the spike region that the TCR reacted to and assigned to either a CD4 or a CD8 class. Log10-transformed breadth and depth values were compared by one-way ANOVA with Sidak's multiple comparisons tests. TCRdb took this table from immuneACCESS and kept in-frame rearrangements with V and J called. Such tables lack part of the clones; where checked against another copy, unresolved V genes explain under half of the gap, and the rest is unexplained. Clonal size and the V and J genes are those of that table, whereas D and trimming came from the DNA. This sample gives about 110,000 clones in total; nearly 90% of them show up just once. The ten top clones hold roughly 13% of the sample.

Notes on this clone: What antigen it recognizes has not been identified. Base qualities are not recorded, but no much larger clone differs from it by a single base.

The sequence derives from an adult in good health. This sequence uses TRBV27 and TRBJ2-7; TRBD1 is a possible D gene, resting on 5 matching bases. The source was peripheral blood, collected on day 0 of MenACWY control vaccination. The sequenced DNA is TGTGCCAGCGGAACGCCAGGGAACGAGCAGTACTTC. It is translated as CASGTPGNEQYF.